The TCR beta chain described here comes from a study of blood T cell repertoires in COVID-19. Germline CDR1 MGHRA, CDR2 YSYEKL. CDR3 length: 16 residues. V trimming: 1 base; J trimming: 3 bases; junction bases outside the gene matches: 4. Participants were aged roughly 18 to 90 years from more than 20 US areas. Researchers sorted participants into cohorts using their self-reported clinical history. Two negative PCRs, clearance, or symptom resolution were required of recovered Cohort 3 donors. Original processing methods: Using reference gene primer amplification, nucleated cell counts were estimated. Clones were sequenced by immunoSEQ multiplex PCR, and TCRdb holds only the in-frame ones, with some missing. V, J and clone size were drawn from that table, and D and trimming were deduced from the DNA. Among about 280,000 clones, about 85% were seen once, and the ten largest hold 2% to 3%.

Material: PBMCs or T cells enriched from blood (not recorded which). J is TRBJ2-1 and V is TRBV4-1; TRBD2 aligns across 9 bases. The source is a woman in her fifties or sixties who had recovered from COVID-19. DNA of the CDR3: TGCGCCAGCAGCCAAGGGTGGACTAGCGTCTACAATGAGCAGTTCTTC. The encoded protein is CASSQGWTSVYNEQFF.